The rows below give T cell receptor beta chains drawn from one sample of a study of blood T cell repertoires in COVID-19. Profiling relied on immunoSEQ multiplex PCR, and the TCRdb table lists in-frame clones only, not all of them. This table holds about 200,000 clones, about 93% found once. The sample taken for sequencing was peripheral blood. The receptors here all came from a man in his sixties with COVID-19, enrolled during active disease. The CDR3 runs from the conserved cysteine through the conserved F or W. A D gene is named only where the DNA matches it firmly. Clone size appears in some rows only: once, few, many, or a class for an expanded clone.

J gene,V gene,D gene,clone size,CDR3 DNA,CDR3 protein
TRBJ1-6,TRBV21-1,NA,few,TGTGCCAGCAGCACCCAACGGGACAGGGCAGGCTTCGGGGCTTCACCCCTCCACTTT,CASSTQRDRAGFGASPLHF
TRBJ1-2,TRBV25-1,NA,NA,TGTGCCAGCAGTGGCTCGACAGAAAACTATGGCTACACCTTC,CASSGSTENYGYTF
TRBJ2-6,TRBV5-4,NA,NA,TGTGCCAGCAGCTTGGCCTCGGAGGGGGCCAACGTCCTGACTTTC,CASSLASEGANVLTF
TRBJ2-7,TRBV4-2,NA,NA,TGTGCCAGCAGCCAAGGTGAAGCGAGCTCCTACGAGCAGTACTTC,CASSQGEASSYEQYF
TRBJ2-2,TRBV19,NA,once,TGTGCCAGTAGTATGGCAGGGGTCACCGGGGAGCTGTTTTTT,CASSMAGVTGELFF
TRBJ1-3,TRBV5-4,TRBD1,NA,TGTGCCAGCAGCTTGTTCGGGACAGCAGGAAACACCATATATTTT,CASSLFGTAGNTIYF
TRBJ2-3,TRBV19,TRBD2,once,TGTGCCAGTAGTATGGCGAGCGGGAGCAGGGCAGATACGCAGTATTTT,CASSMASGSRADTQYF
TRBJ2-5,TRBV19,TRBD1,once,TGTGCCAGTAGTATGGCCGGAAGTACAGGGGCAGAGACCCAGTACTTC,CASSMAGSTGAETQYF
TRBJ2-7,TRBV1,NA,NA,TGCACCAGCAGCCATGGACTAGCGGGAGTCTACGAGCAGTACTTC,CTSSHGLAGVYEQYF
TRBJ2-7,TRBV3-1/TRBV3-2,NA,once,TGTGCCAGCAGCCAGGTAGGGGCAGGGGGGGAGCAGTACTTC,CASSQVGAGGEQYF
TRBJ1-1,TRBV30,NA,NA,TGTGCCTGGAGTGCTAGAGGTTCCAGGAACACTGAAGCTTTCTTT,CAWSARGSRNTEAFF
TRBJ2-2,TRBV21-1,NA,NA,TGTGCCAGCCCCCAGGCCAGCGGGAGGTCATGCACCGGGGAGCTGTTTTTT,CASPQASGRSCTGELFF
TRBJ1-6,TRBV25-1,TRBD1,once,TGTGCCAGCAGTGCAACAGGGGGAACCTATAATTCACCCCTCCACTTT,CASSATGGTYNSPLHF
TRBJ1-5,TRBV30,TRBD1,NA,TGTGCCTGGTCCGGGACAGGGCTTCAGCCCCAGCATTTT,CAWSGTGLQPQHF
TRBJ1-2,TRBV3-1/TRBV3-2,TRBD1,NA,TGTGCCAGCAGCCAAGGCGCCGGGACAGGGGTAGGTTATGGCTACACCTTC,CASSQGAGTGVGYGYTF
TRBJ2-1,TRBV27,NA,once,TGTGCCAGCAGTTCCCTTAGGAGAGGCTACAATGAGCAGTTCTTC,CASSSLRRGYNEQFF
TRBJ2-7,TRBV2,TRBD1,NA,TGTGCCAGCAGTGGGACAGGGTATCCCTACGAGCAGTACTTC,CASSGTGYPYEQYF
TRBJ1-2,TRBV7-2,NA,NA,TGTGCCAGCAGCTCACCAACTTCCCCTTATGGCTACACCTTC,CASSSPTSPYGYTF
TRBJ1-4,TRBV6-4,TRBD1,NA,TGTGCCGGAGACATGATGGACCGGGACAGTCTTGCAACTAATGAAAAACTGTTTTTT,CAGDMMDRDSLATNEKLFF
TRBJ2-7,TRBV4-1,NA,NA,TGCGCCAGCAGCCTCCTGACAGGCCTCGAGCAGTACTTC,CASSLLTGLEQYF
TRBJ2-3,TRBV4-1,TRBD2,NA,TGCGCCAGCAGCCAAGAGCGAGCGGGAGGGCCAGATACGCAGTATTTT,CASSQERAGGPDTQYF
TRBJ1-5,TRBV19,NA,NA,TGTGCCACTAGCTTGGGACTGAACAATCAGCCCCAGCATTTT,CATSLGLNNQPQHF
TRBJ1-1,TRBV7-9,NA,NA,TGTGCCAGCAGTGGAGGGAGGAGGGCTGAAGCTTTCTTT,CASSGGRRAEAFF
TRBJ1-1,TRBV5-1,TRBD1,NA,TGCGCCAGCAGCTCGCGGACAGGGCCGAACACTGAAGCTTTCTTT,CASSSRTGPNTEAFF
TRBJ2-7,TRBV7-9,TRBD2,NA,TGTGCCAGCAGCTTAGAGTCGGGGGAGGGGAACTTC,CASSLESGEGNF
TRBJ1-2,TRBV5-1,NA,NA,TGCGCCAGCAGCGCGCCGGGACTGAACTATGGCTACACCTTC,CASSAPGLNYGYTF
TRBJ1-2,TRBV7-9,NA,NA,TGTGCCAGCAGCTTAGAGACAGATGGCTACACCTTC,CASSLETDGYTF
TRBJ2-1,TRBV4-2,TRBD2,NA,TGTGCCAGCAGCCAAGATCTAGCGGGGGGCAATGAGCAGTTCTTC,CASSQDLAGGNEQFF